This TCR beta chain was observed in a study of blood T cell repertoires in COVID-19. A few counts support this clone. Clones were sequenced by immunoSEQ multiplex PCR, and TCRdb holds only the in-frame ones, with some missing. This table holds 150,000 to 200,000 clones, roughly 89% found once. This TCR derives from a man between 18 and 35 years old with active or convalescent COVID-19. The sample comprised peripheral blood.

CDR3 in amino acids: CASSPRLAGGSDTQYF. DNA for the CDR3: TGTGCCAGCAGCCCCCGACTAGCGGGAGGGTCAGATACGCAGTATTTT. The chain has TRBV7-2 and TRBJ2-3; TRBD2 matches at 14 bases. Trimming cost V 5 bases and J 4 bases; bases outside gene matches: 5. Per germline, CDR1 SGHTA and CDR2 FQGNSA. CDR3 length: 16 residues.